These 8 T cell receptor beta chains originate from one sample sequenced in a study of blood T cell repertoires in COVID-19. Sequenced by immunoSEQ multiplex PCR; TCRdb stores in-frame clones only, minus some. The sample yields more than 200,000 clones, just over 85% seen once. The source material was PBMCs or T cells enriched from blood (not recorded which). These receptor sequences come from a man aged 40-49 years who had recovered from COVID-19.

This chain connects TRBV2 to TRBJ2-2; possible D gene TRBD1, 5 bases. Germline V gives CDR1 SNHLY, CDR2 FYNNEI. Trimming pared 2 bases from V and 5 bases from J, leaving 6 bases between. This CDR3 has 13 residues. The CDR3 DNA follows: TGTGCCAGCAGTGAACAGGGAACCGGGGAGCTGTTTTTT. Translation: CASSEQGTGELFF.

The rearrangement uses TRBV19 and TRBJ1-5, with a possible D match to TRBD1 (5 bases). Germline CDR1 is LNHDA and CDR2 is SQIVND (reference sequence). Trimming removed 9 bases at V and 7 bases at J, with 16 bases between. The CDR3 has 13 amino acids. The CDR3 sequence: CASSGGEGQPQHF. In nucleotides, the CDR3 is TGTGCCAGCAGTGGGGGGGAGGGGCAGCCCCAGCATTTT.

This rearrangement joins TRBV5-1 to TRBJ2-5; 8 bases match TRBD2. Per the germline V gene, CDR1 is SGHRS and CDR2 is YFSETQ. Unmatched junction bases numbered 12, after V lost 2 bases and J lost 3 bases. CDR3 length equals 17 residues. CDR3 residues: CASSFISTSVGEETQYF. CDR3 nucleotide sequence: TGCGCCAGCAGCTTCATCTCGACTAGCGTCGGGGAAGAGACCCAGTACTTC.

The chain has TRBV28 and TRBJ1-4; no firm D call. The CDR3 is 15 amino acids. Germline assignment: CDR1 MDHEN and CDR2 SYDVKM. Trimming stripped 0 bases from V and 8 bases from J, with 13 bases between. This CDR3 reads CASSLWEGVGEKLFF. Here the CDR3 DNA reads TGTGCCAGCAGTTTATGGGAGGGAGTCGGGGAAAAACTGTTTTTT.

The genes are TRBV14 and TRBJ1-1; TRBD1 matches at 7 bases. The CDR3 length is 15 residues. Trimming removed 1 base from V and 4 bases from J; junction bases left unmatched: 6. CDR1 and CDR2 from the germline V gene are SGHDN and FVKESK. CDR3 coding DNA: TGTGCCAGCAGCCAAGTAGGGGGCGCGACCACTGAAGCTTTCTTT. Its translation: CASSQVGGATTEAFF.

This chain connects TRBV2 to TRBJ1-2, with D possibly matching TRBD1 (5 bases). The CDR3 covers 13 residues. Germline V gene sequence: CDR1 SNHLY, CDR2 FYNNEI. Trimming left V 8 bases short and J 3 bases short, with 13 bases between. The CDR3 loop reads CASLVGGDYGYTF. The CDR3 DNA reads TGTGCCAGCTTAGTCGGGGGTGACTATGGCTACACCTTC.

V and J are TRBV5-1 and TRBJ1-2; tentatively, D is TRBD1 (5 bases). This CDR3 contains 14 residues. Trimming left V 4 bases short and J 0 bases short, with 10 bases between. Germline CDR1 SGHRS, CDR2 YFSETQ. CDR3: CASSPLQANYGYTF. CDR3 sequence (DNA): TGCGCCAGCAGCCCATTACAGGCTAACTATGGCTACACCTTC.

CDR3: CATRAGGFGGYTF. CDR3 DNA sequence: TGTGCCACCAGGGCAGGGGGCTTCGGTGGCTACACCTTC. This chain links TRBV19 with TRBJ1-2, with TRBD1 identical over 8 bases. The CDR3 is 13 residues long. The V gene end was trimmed by 10 bases and the J gene end by 7 bases; junction bases not matched to a gene: 11. Germline-derived CDR1 and CDR2 are LNHDA and SQIVND (reference sequence).